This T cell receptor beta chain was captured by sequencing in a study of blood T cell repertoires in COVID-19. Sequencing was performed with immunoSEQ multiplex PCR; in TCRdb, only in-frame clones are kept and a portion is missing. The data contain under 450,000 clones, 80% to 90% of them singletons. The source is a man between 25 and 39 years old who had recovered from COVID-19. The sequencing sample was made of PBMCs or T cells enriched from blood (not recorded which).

The CDR3 DNA reads as TGTGCCATCAGAGGGGGGGACTCACCCCTCCACTTT. As protein: CAIRGGDSPLHF. The rearrangement links TRBV10-3 to TRBJ1-6, with a weak D call TRBD1 (6 bases). V shed 6 bases and J shed 10 bases, with 10 bases lying between them. The CDR3 is made up of 12 amino acids. Germline values: CDR1 ENHRY, CDR2 SYGVKD.